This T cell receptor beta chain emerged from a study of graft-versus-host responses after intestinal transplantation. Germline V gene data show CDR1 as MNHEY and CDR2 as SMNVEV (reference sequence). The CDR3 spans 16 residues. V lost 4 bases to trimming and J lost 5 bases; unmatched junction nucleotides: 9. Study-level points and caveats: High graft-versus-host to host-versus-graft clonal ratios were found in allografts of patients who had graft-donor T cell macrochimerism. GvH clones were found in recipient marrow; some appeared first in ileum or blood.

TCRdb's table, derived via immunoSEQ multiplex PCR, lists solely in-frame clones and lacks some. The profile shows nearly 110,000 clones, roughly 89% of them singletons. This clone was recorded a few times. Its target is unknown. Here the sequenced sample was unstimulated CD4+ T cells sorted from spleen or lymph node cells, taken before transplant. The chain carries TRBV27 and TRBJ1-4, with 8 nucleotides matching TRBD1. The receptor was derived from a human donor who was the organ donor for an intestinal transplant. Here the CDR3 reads CASSWYRGGLNEKLFF. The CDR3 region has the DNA TGTGCCAGCAGTTGGTACAGGGGGGGCTTGAATGAAAAACTGTTTTTT.